The 23 T cell receptor beta chains below come from one sample, sequenced in a study of response to subunit inactivated influenza vaccine. TCRdb re-derived calls from the RT-PCR reads in MiXCR, one entry per CDR3 protein. The sample has 500,000 or so distinct CDR3 sequences; approximately 16% are singletons. The sequencing used CD4+ T cells sorted from PBMCs, collected roughly 24 months after vaccination. Receptors originate from a man in his fifties or sixties who received an inactivated influenza vaccine.

The V gene is TRBV18, the J gene TRBJ1-2; the D gene is possibly TRBD1 (6 bases). V was pared by 3 bases and J by 4 bases, with 15 bases between. This CDR3 spans 15 amino acids. Germline CDR1 and CDR2: KGHSH and LQKENI. CDR3 region: CASSPPPGTPYGYTF. The CDR3, as DNA: TGTGCCAGCTCACCCCCGCCAGGGACACCCTATGGCTACACCTTC.

The gene calls are TRBV20-1 and TRBJ2-4; no clear D. The CDR3 length is 14 residues. V was clipped by 1 base and J by 9 bases, with 16 bases between them. Germline CDR1 reads DFQATT; CDR2 reads SNEGSKA (reference sequence). The CDR3 loop reads CSARVPYHPGIQYF. CDR3 nucleotides: TGCAGTGCTAGAGTCCCCTACCACCCCGGCATTCAGTACTTC.

In this sample, this clonotype turned up a few times. The V and J genes are TRBV10-2 and TRBJ2-3; TRBD2 aligns across 8 bases. J gave up 2 bases and V 6 bases, and 4 bases lay outside the gene matches. The CDR3 has 14 amino acids. The germline gives CDR1 WSHSY, CDR2 SAAADI. This CDR3 reads CASSGGAITDTQYF. The CDR3 DNA reads TGCGCCAGCAGCGGGGGGGCAATCACAGATACGCAGTATTTT.

The V call is TRBV11-3, the J call TRBJ2-1; 8 nucleotides agree with TRBD2. The junction had 9 bases not matched to a gene; V was cut back by 4 bases and J by 7 bases. The CDR3 consists of 15 residues. Germline V gives CDR1 SGHNT, CDR2 YENEEA. The DNA of the CDR3 is TGTGCCAGCAGCTCCCTCCCTAGCGGGCTTAATGAGCAGTTCTTC. Its protein is CASSSLPSGLNEQFF.

The genes are TRBV6-5 and TRBJ1-6; 8 bases match TRBD1. The J segment lost 7 bases and the V segment lost 4 bases, leaving 6 bases of the junction unmatched. There are 15 residues in the CDR3. CDR1 MNHEY and CDR2 SVGAGI come from the germline V gene. CDR3 sequence (DNA): TGTGCCAGCAGTTTCGCCCGGGACAGGAATTCACCCCTCCACTTT. This gives the protein CASSFARDRNSPLHF.

Ten or more counts support this clonotype. V gene TRBV15 combines with J gene TRBJ2-1; D is perhaps TRBD1 (6 bases). Trimming left V 3 bases short and J 10 bases short, with 16 bases between. Looked up from germline, CDR1 is LNHNV and CDR2 is YYDKDF (reference sequence). The CDR3 runs 14 residues. CDR3 residues: CATSRGQQGKEQFF. CDR3 nucleotide sequence: TGTGCCACCAGCAGGGGTCAACAGGGAAAGGAGCAGTTCTTC.

This clonotype appeared a few times. J is TRBJ2-5 and V is TRBV5-4; TRBD2 agrees at 9 bases. V lost 0 bases, J lost 4 bases, and 4 bases stayed unmatched. The length of the CDR3 is 15 residues. CDR1 is SGHNT and CDR2 is YYREEE in the germline V gene (reference sequence). The CDR3 sequence is CASSLELAGRETQYF. DNA for the CDR3: TGTGCCAGCAGCTTGGAACTAGCGGGTCGAGAGACCCAGTACTTC.

The rearrangement joins TRBV29-1 to TRBJ1-1, with D uncertain. This CDR3 has 13 amino acids. Deletions cut 2 bases from V and 1 base from J, with 8 bases between. Germline lookup yields CDR1 SQVTM and CDR2 ANQGSEA. The CDR3 DNA sequence: TGCAGCGTTGAATTAAGGGAGAACACTGAAGCTTTCTTT. Its protein is CSVELRENTEAFF.

The chain couples TRBV20-1 to TRBJ2-1; 7 positions agree with TRBD1. The CDR3 consists of 13 residues. V lost 1 base and J lost 7; bases outside the gene matches: 4. Germline loops: CDR1 DFQATT, CDR2 SNEGSKA (reference sequence). The CDR3 loop is CSARAGGSNEQFF. CDR3 nucleotide sequence: TGCAGTGCTAGAGCAGGGGGTTCAAATGAGCAGTTCTTC.

The sample holds a few counts of this clonotype. A much larger clone lies a single base off, so this may be a read error. The chain carries TRBV7-2 and TRBJ2-3, with no clear D. Germline V gene data show CDR1 as SGHTA and CDR2 as FQGNSA. V gave up 3 bases and J gave up 4 bases, with 5 bases separating them. The CDR3 spans 12 residues. The CDR3 sequence is CASSFGSDTQYF. CDR3 DNA sequence: TGTGCCAGCAGCTTCGGGTCAGATACGCAGTATTTT.

This clonotype was counted only a few times. V is TRBV7-3 and J is TRBJ2-3; no definite D call. Germline V gene sequence: CDR1 SGHTA, CDR2 FQGTGA. V was trimmed by 2 bases and J by 5 bases, leaving 8 bases between them. This CDR3 spans 13 amino acids. CDR3 DNA: TGTGCCAGCAGCTTAGGACCCAGAGATACGCAGTATTTT. Protein product: CASSLGPRDTQYF. Complete variable domain (other parts from reference TRBV7-3 and TRBJ2-3): GAGVSQTPSNKVTEKGKYVELRCDPISGHTALYWYRQSLGQGPEFLIYFQGTGAADDSGLPNDRFFAVRPEGSVSTLKIQRTERGDSAVYLCASSLGPRDTQYFGPGTRLTVL.

This clonotype was recorded a few times. The genes are TRBV5-1 and TRBJ2-4; D tentatively fits TRBD1 or TRBD2 (5 bases each). The germline CDR1 and CDR2 sequences are SGHRS and YFSETQ. The CDR3 consists of 16 residues. The V end lost 0 bases, the J end lost 0 bases, and 10 bases lay between the germline ends. The CDR3 sequence: CASSLGGERAKNIQYF. In DNA, the CDR3 is TGCGCCAGCAGCTTGGGAGGGGAACGAGCCAAAAACATTCAGTACTTC.

The chain joins TRBV20-1 to TRBJ1-4; a possible D gene is TRBD1 (6 bases). V lost 1 base, J lost 8 bases, and 14 bases lay in between. Germline V gene lookup returns CDR1 DFQATT and CDR2 SNEGSKA (reference sequence). This CDR3 is built from 14 residues. The CDR3 DNA reads as TGCAGTGCTAGAGCGGGGGGGGCGAGAGAAAAACTGTTTTTT. It specifies CSARAGGAREKLFF.

This chain joins TRBV12-3 or TRBV12-4 and TRBJ2-6; 7 bases map to TRBD2. This CDR3 comprises 18 residues. V dropped 5 bases and J dropped 0; count of bases not matched to a gene: 10. Here the CDR3 reads CASSTTWGGGSGANVLTF. The CDR3 coding sequence is TGTGCCAGCAGTACCACCTGGGGCGGGGGCTCTGGGGCCAACGTCCTGACTTTC.

The table lists this clonotype with a few counts. The chain links TRBV5-1 to TRBJ1-1; no clear D gene. The CDR3 spans 14 residues. V lost 4 bases and J 1 base, leaving 11 bases between the germline ends. Germline-derived CDR1 and CDR2 are SGHRS and YFSETQ. The CDR3 spells CASSPNDGNTEAFF. The CDR3 DNA follows: TGCGCCAGCAGCCCGAATGACGGGAACACTGAAGCTTTCTTT.

This clonotype was counted only a few times. This rearrangement joins TRBV20-1 to TRBJ2-5; TRBD1 matches at 8 bases. Looked up from germline, CDR1 is DFQATT and CDR2 is SNEGSKA (reference sequence). This CDR3 spans 13 amino acids. Unmatched junction bases numbered 10, after V lost 6 bases and J lost 7 bases. The CDR3 DNA follows: TGCAGTGCATTCGGACAGGGACCGGGGACCCAGTACTTC. Translated: CSAFGQGPGTQYF.

This clonotype was detected only a few times. The chain is built from TRBV4-3 and TRBJ2-3, with unresolved D. The CDR3 has 14 residues. V shed 1 base and J shed 6 bases, with 11 bases lying between them. The germline V gene encodes CDR1 LGHNA and CDR2 YSLEER. CDR3 region: CASSQGTAKDTQYF. The CDR3 DNA reads as TGCGCCAGCAGCCAAGGGACGGCGAAGGATACGCAGTATTTT.

V and J are TRBV10-1 and TRBJ2-2, with 7 bases identical to TRBD2. Germline loops: CDR1 WNHNN, CDR2 SYGVQD (reference sequence). J lost 4 bases, V lost 0 bases, and 17 bases had no gene match. This CDR3 is 20 amino acids long. The CDR3 here is CASSESLYWRGTVGTGELFF. DNA for the CDR3: TGCGCCAGCAGTGAGTCGCTTTACTGGCGGGGGACCGTTGGCACCGGGGAGCTGTTTTTT.

This clonotype was seen only a few times. This chain links TRBV24-1 with TRBJ2-3; 10 bases line up with TRBD1. In germline, CDR1 is KGHDR, CDR2 SFDVKD. The trim removed 4 bases at V and 6 bases at J, leaving 12 bases unmatched. This CDR3 contains 17 residues. CDR3 in amino acids: CATSESRPGQGRDTQYF. The CDR3 coding sequence is TGTGCCACCAGTGAATCACGACCGGGACAGGGGCGCGATACGCAGTATTTT.

In its sample, this clonotype was seen a few times. This chain uses TRBV29-1 with TRBJ2-3; tentatively, D is TRBD2 (5 bases). The germline V gene has CDR1 SQVTM and CDR2 ANQGSEA. The V end was cut by 4 bases, the J end by 2 bases, with 10 bases between. CDR3 length: 13 amino acids. The CDR3 DNA reads as TGCAGCGTTGCCAGCGGACTCACAGATACGCAGTATTTT. Protein: CSVASGLTDTQYF.

The rearrangement uses TRBV6-2 or TRBV6-3 and TRBJ1-4; tentatively, D is TRBD1 (5 bases). Germline V lookup: CDR1 MNHEY, CDR2 SVGEGT. Trimming removed 10 bases from V and 5 bases from J, with 8 bases in between. CDR3 size: 11 residues. CDR3: CATTDNEKLFF. The DNA of the CDR3 is TGTGCCACGACAGACAATGAAAAACTGTTTTTT.

This clonotype has a count of ten or more. The chain recombines TRBV4-3 with TRBJ1-1; D unclear. Germline CDR1 is LGHNA and CDR2 is YSLEER. The CDR3 covers 13 residues. V was clipped by 3 bases and J by 6 bases, with 11 bases between them. The DNA of the CDR3 is TGCGCCAGCAGCCACCTTGGCGGCCCTGAAGCTTTCTTT. Its protein is CASSHLGGPEAFF.

J is TRBJ1-5 and V is TRBV24-1; D is undetermined. This CDR3 has 12 amino acids. The germline gives CDR1 KGHDR, CDR2 SFDVKD. V shed 4 bases and J shed 5 bases, with 5 bases lying between them. The CDR3 nucleotides read TGTGCCACCAGTGAAGGTGATCAGCCCCAGCATTTT. Protein sequence: CATSEGDQPQHF.